The 29 T cell receptor beta chains presented below share a single source sample, sequenced in a study of T cell repertoires in cytomegalovirus infection. One entry per CDR3 protein, called by TCRdb with MiXCR from the reads. The top ten hold 15% to 20% of the sample, which has hundreds of thousands of distinct CDR3 sequences, 30% to 40% seen once. No antigen has been identified for these receptors. The sequenced sample was cultured PBMCs, obtained from culture after CMV antigen stimulation. Every receptor here comes from a human donor in good health (CMV status not recorded). Some clones in this sample may be carry-over from other donors' samples.

The rearrangement links TRBV6-8 to TRBJ2-5, with TRBD2 matching 14 bases. The germline gives CDR1 MNHGY, CDR2 SAAAGT. V dropped 6 bases and J dropped 5; count of bases not matched to a gene: 14. The CDR3 is made up of 18 amino acids. The CDR3 here is CASRPTSGRALFSETQYF. In DNA, the CDR3 is TGTGCCAGCAGACCGACTAGCGGGAGGGCCCTCTTCTCCGAGACCCAGTACTTC.

CDR3 sequence: CASSLSKRLLDPEAFF. The CDR3, as DNA: TGTGCCAGCAGTTTATCGAAGAGGTTATTGGACCCTGAAGCTTTCTTT. The V gene is TRBV27, the J gene TRBJ1-1; D remains unclear. CDR1 and CDR2 (germline): MNHEY, SMNVEV (reference sequence). The CDR3 spans 16 residues. V was cut by 0 bases and J by 6 bases, with 17 bases left in between.

In its sample, this clonotype was seen a few times. One end of the junction is discordant with germline, which a read error may explain. This chain joins TRBV12-3 or TRBV12-4 and TRBJ2-5, with 8 bases fitting TRBD1. The CDR3 runs 12 residues. CDR3 residues: CASSTRQGPLLF. Here the CDR3 DNA reads TGTGCCAGCAGTACCAGACAGGGGCCGCTTCTGTTC.

CDR3 amino acids: CASKGGGVDEQYF. CDR3 sequence (DNA): TGTGCCAGTAAGGGGGGAGGGGTTGACGAGCAGTACTTC. This chain uses TRBV2 with TRBJ2-7, with D possibly TRBD2 on 7 matching bases. CDR1 is SNHLY and CDR2 is FYNNEI in the germline V gene. The CDR3 contains 13 residues. V shed 9 bases and J shed 5 bases, with 17 bases lying between them.

This chain joins TRBV12-3 or TRBV12-4 and TRBJ1-2; 9 bases match TRBD1. V shed 2 bases, J shed 5 bases, and the junction held 9 bases outside the gene matches. This CDR3 spans 16 amino acids. The CDR3 loop reads CASSLSSGTGHYGYTF. The CDR3 region has the DNA TGTGCCAGCAGTTTATCCTCCGGGACAGGGCATTATGGCTACACCTTC.

This clonotype appeared many times. V and J are TRBV25-1 and TRBJ2-3, with D unclear. The germline CDR1 and CDR2 sequences are MGHDK and SYGVNS. The V end was cut by 0 bases, the J end by 2 bases, with 15 bases between. This CDR3 is built from 17 residues. This CDR3 reads CASSEYYGSRITDTQYF. The CDR3 nucleotides read TGTGCCAGCAGTGAATACTATGGGTCGCGAATCACAGATACGCAGTATTTT.

This clonotype has at least ten counts. V and J are TRBV7-2 and TRBJ2-1; no clear D gene. Looked up from germline, CDR1 is SGHTA and CDR2 is FQGNSA. This CDR3 is built from 14 residues. V lost 6 bases, J lost 7 bases, and 16 bases lay in between. CDR3 coding DNA: TGTGCCAGCAGTTCGACTGGGTTCCGGAATGAGCAGTTCTTC. Translating gives CASSSTGFRNEQFF.

V is TRBV7-2 and J is TRBJ2-3; D is possibly TRBD1 (5 bases). V was pared by 5 bases and J by 6 bases, with 15 bases between. CDR1 is SGHTA, CDR2 FQGNSA, per germline. The CDR3 totals 14 residues. Here the CDR3 reads CASSPRQLGDTQYF. CDR3 in DNA: TGTGCCAGCAGCCCGAGACAGCTCGGGGATACGCAGTATTTT.

This clonotype has more than one count but fewer than ten. This chain links TRBV20-1 with TRBJ2-2; D not certain. V lost 4 bases and J 4 bases, leaving 10 bases between the germline ends. CDR1 and CDR2 (germline): DFQATT, SNEGSKA (reference sequence). The CDR3 has 13 amino acids. The CDR3 loop is CSAMRRTTGELFF. In DNA form, the CDR3 reads TGCAGTGCTATGCGTCGCACCACCGGGGAGCTGTTTTTT.

In its sample, this clonotype was seen a few times. Here the CDR3 DNA reads TGTGCCAGCAGCCGACCGCCCCGGGGCGGACCGAACACCGGGGAGCTGTTTTTT. Protein sequence: CASSRPPRGGPNTGELFF. The chain recombines TRBV28 with TRBJ2-2, with D perhaps matching TRBD1 or TRBD2 (5 bases each). V shed 6 bases and J shed 0 bases, with 20 bases lying between them. This CDR3 spans 18 amino acids. CDR1 and CDR2 from the germline V gene are MDHEN and SYDVKM.

This sequence joins TRBV20-1 and TRBJ1-1, with D maybe TRBD1 (5 bases). V was cut by 7 bases and J by 0 bases, with 18 bases left in between. This CDR3 is built from 15 residues. Germline loops: CDR1 DFQATT, CDR2 SNEGSKA (reference sequence). The DNA of the CDR3 is TGCAGTGTTATAAAAACAGGAGTAATGAACACTGAAGCTTTCTTT. Protein product: CSVIKTGVMNTEAFF.

As for this clonotype: A read error may explain this, as a much larger clone is one base away. J is TRBJ2-1 and V is TRBV7-2, with D unclear. Germline CDR1 SGHTA, CDR2 FQGNSA. The CDR3 sequence is 15 residues long. V shed 4 bases and J shed 3 bases, with 13 bases lying between them. CDR3: CASSSPGDRYNEQFF. CDR3 DNA: TGTGCCAGCAGCTCCCCTGGCGACCGCTACAATGAGCAGTTCTTC. The complete variable domain, with remaining parts taken from reference TRBV7-2 and TRBJ2-1, reads GAGVSQSPSNKVTEKGKDVELRCDPISGHTALYWYRQSLGQGLEFLIYFQGNSAPDKSGLPSDRFSAERTGGSVSTLTIQRTQQEDSAVYLCASSSPGDRYNEQFFGPGTRLTVL.

This clonotype was counted only a few times. This chain connects TRBV12-3 or TRBV12-4 to TRBJ2-1; 7 nucleotides agree with TRBD2. The CDR3 runs to 17 residues. Trimming cost V 1 base and J 8 bases; bases outside gene matches: 14. Here the CDR3 reads CASSLGTAGAVRYEQFF. The DNA for the CDR3 is TGTGCCAGCAGTTTAGGCACTGCGGGAGCTGTTAGGTATGAGCAGTTCTTC.

This chain joins TRBV27 and TRBJ2-5; D is uncertain. CDR3 length equals 13 residues. The V gene lost 3 bases and the J gene lost 0 bases, with 5 bases spanning the gap. CDR1 is MNHEY and CDR2 is SMNVEV in the germline V gene (reference sequence). The CDR3, as DNA: TGTGCCAGCAGTTTTTTAGACCAAGAGACCCAGTACTTC. Its protein product is CASSFLDQETQYF.

As regards this clonotype: This clone may be a read error of a much larger clone one base away. No conserved phenylalanine or tryptophan is present at the end of the CDR3, so a read error is the likely explanation. This rearrangement joins TRBV7-2 to TRBJ2-5; 11 bases agree with TRBD2. V lost 1 base to trimming and J lost 5 bases; unmatched junction nucleotides: 6. Looked up from germline, CDR1 is SGHTA and CDR2 is FQGNSA. There are 16 residues in the CDR3. CDR3 DNA: TGTGCCAGCAGCTTAGTAGCGGGAGGGCGTAAGGAGACCCAGTACTCC. Protein sequence: CASSLVAGGRKETQYS.

This chain links TRBV6-2 or TRBV6-3 with TRBJ1-1, with TRBD1 matching 8 bases. CDR3 length: 11 residues. J was trimmed by 10 bases and V by 7 bases; bases with no gene match: 5. Per the germline V gene, CDR1 is MNHEY and CDR2 is SVGEGT. The CDR3 protein is CASTQGQAAFF. The CDR3 DNA follows: TGTGCCAGCACCCAGGGACAGGCAGCTTTCTTT.

V usage is TRBV12-5 and J usage is TRBJ2-1; tentative D call: TRBD2 (5 bases). Germline assignment: CDR1 LGHNT and CDR2 FRNRAP. The CDR3 spans 15 residues. V shed 3 bases and J shed 4 bases, with 13 bases lying between them. Here the CDR3 DNA reads TGTGCTAGTGGTTTACCTGAGGGCTATTACAATGAGCAGTTCTTC. It translates to CASGLPEGYYNEQFF.

This clonotype was recorded a few times. This chain links TRBV6-2 or TRBV6-3 with TRBJ1-1, with D hard to call. V was shortened by 5 bases and J by 3 bases, with 16 bases between the two germline ends. The germline CDR1 and CDR2 sequences are MNHEY and SVGEGT. The CDR3 covers 15 residues. CDR3 in amino acids: CASSLARKRDTEAFF. The CDR3 region has the DNA TGTGCCAGCAGTCTCGCCCGCAAGAGGGACACTGAAGCTTTCTTT.

This clonotype was picked up one time. This chain links TRBV27 with TRBJ2-3; D ambiguous. Germline V gene lookup returns CDR1 MNHEY and CDR2 SMNVEV (reference sequence). The CDR3 spans 12 residues. V was trimmed by 5 bases and J by 8 bases, leaving 11 bases between them. The DNA for the CDR3 is TGTGCCAGCAGTCCCCCGGTGGGTACGCAGTATTTT. Its protein product is CASSPPVGTQYF.

The genes are TRBV5-1 and TRBJ2-1; 9 bases line up with TRBD2. The ends lost 5 bases at V and 4 bases at J; junction bases unmatched: 7. Germline loops: CDR1 SGHRS, CDR2 YFSETQ. This CDR3 is 15 amino acids long. The CDR3 sequence is CASRPGLATYNEQFF. The CDR3 coding sequence is TGCGCCAGCAGACCTGGACTAGCGACATACAATGAGCAGTTCTTC.

Only a few counts were recorded for this clonotype. The chain links TRBV18 to TRBJ2-3; no definite D call. V lost 0 bases and J lost 0, with 7 bases in between. CDR1 is KGHSH and CDR2 is LQKENI in the germline V gene. The CDR3 runs 15 residues. CDR3 sequence reads: CASSPPATSTDTQYF. The CDR3 DNA reads TGTGCCAGCTCACCACCTGCCACCAGCACAGATACGCAGTATTTT. The entire variable domain, with the rest obtained from reference TRBV18 and TRBJ2-3, is as follows: NAGVMQNPRHLVRRRGQEARLRCSPMKGHSHVYWYRQLPEEGLKFMVYLQKENIIDESGMPKERFSAEFPKEGPSILRIQQVVRGDSAAYFCASSPPATSTDTQYFGPGTRLTVL.

This clonotype was observed a few times. This chain links TRBV7-9 with TRBJ2-1, with 8 nucleotides matching TRBD2. J gave up 1 base and V 5 bases, and 7 bases lay outside the gene matches. The CDR3 has 16 residues. From germline, CDR1 is SEHNR and CDR2 FQNEAQ (reference sequence). CDR3 amino acids: CASSRSGGVSYNEQFF. The CDR3 DNA is TGTGCCAGCAGCCGGAGCGGGGGAGTATCCTACAATGAGCAGTTCTTC.

The chain is built from TRBV20-1 and TRBJ1-2, with D hard to call. Deletions cut 5 bases from V and 10 bases from J, with 11 bases between. Germline V gene lookup returns CDR1 DFQATT and CDR2 SNEGSKA (reference sequence). The CDR3 contains 10 residues. The DNA of the CDR3 is TGCAGTGCTGGGCGGGGTGACTACACCTTC. Translation gives CSAGRGDYTF.

V gene TRBV12-3 or TRBV12-4 combines with J gene TRBJ2-5, with 8 bases identical to TRBD2. CDR3 length: 15 residues. V gave up 3 bases and J gave up 5 bases; unmatched junction bases: 8. The CDR3 sequence: CASSFRREAGETQYF. CDR3 in DNA: TGTGCCAGCAGTTTCAGGCGGGAGGCTGGGGAGACCCAGTACTTC.

The chain combines TRBV6-5 with TRBJ1-1, with TRBD1 matching over 9 bases. Germline V gene lookup returns CDR1 MNHEY and CDR2 SVGAGI. The CDR3 is 15 residues long. V was pared by 5 bases and J by 5 bases, with 9 bases of the junction left unmatched. The CDR3 coding sequence is TGTGCCAGCAGTCTTACCGGGACAGGGAGAACTGAAGCTTTCTTT. It encodes CASSLTGTGRTEAFF.

The J gene is TRBJ2-5, the V gene TRBV7-9; TRBD1 aligns across 8 bases. This CDR3 spans 16 amino acids. With 5 bases clipped from V and 0 bases from J, the junction kept 8 bases outside the gene matches. Germline V gives CDR1 SEHNR, CDR2 FQNEAQ (reference sequence). The CDR3 DNA sequence: TGTGCCAGCAGCCCCCGAGGACAGGGCTACCAAGAGACCCAGTACTTC. Amino acids: CASSPRGQGYQETQYF. Drawing the rest from reference TRBV7-9 and TRBJ2-5, the complete variable domain is DTGVSQNPRHKITKRGQNVTFRCDPISEHNRLYWYRQTLGQGPEFLTYFQNEAQLEKSRLLSDRFSAERPKGSFSTLEIQRTEQGDSAMYLCASSPRGQGYQETQYFGPGTRLLVL.

This chain links TRBV6-2 or TRBV6-3 with TRBJ1-2; the D is unclear. Germline V gives CDR1 MNHEY, CDR2 SVGEGT. This CDR3 has 16 residues. Trimming took off 0 bases at V and 4 bases at J, with 15 bases between the two ends. The CDR3 region has the DNA TGTGCCAGCAGTTACTCGATTGGTTCCCTCAGCTATGGCTACACCTTC. Translating gives CASSYSIGSLSYGYTF.

This clonotype was observed a handful of times. The chain combines TRBV7-2 with TRBJ2-1; a possible D gene is TRBD2 (6 bases). The V gene lost 5 bases and the J gene lost 5 bases, with 16 bases spanning the gap. CDR1 is SGHTA, CDR2 FQGNSA, per germline. The length of the CDR3 is 15 residues. The CDR3 region is CASSPPWRDHNEQFF. For the CDR3, the DNA is TGTGCCAGCAGCCCCCCGTGGAGGGATCACAATGAGCAGTTCTTC.

The rearrangement uses TRBV6-2 or TRBV6-3 and TRBJ1-1, with D hard to call. This CDR3 has 14 amino acids. The V gene lost 4 bases and the J gene lost 7 bases, with 16 bases spanning the gap. Germline CDR1 MNHEY, CDR2 SVGEGT. Here the CDR3 reads CASSSIAGILEAFF. CDR3 in DNA: TGTGCCAGCAGTTCCATCGCAGGAATACTTGAAGCTTTCTTT.